The clone carrying this T cell receptor (beta chain) has only a few counts. Its target is not known. The data are from a study of T cells in Graves' hyperthyroidism and ophthalmopathy. Researchers amplified the TCR beta CDR3 regions from RNA transcripts. TCR CDR3 regions were first amplified by RT-PCR with HTBI primers. One entry per CDR3 protein, called by TCRdb with MiXCR from the multiplex PCR reads. Of 480,000 or so distinct CDR3 sequences listed, approximately 49% were seen once; the top ten hold about 45%. Trimming shortened V by 6 bases and J by 0 bases, and 15 bases separated the two germline ends. Germline assignment: CDR1 SGHTA and CDR2 FQGNSA. The CDR3 consists of 16 residues. Study-wide findings and caveats: Most clonotypes that expanded in the thyroid above 0.001 also showed up in blood. Classification by a 13 V-J model distinguished ophthalmopathy from stable hyperthyroidism. Progression to ophthalmopathy was predicted a median of 6.5 months early.

The sequence was collected from an adult woman with Graves' disease, either hyperthyroidism or ophthalmopathy (not recorded which). Sequencing was done on a sample of peripheral blood or thyroid tissue (not recorded which). The rearrangement uses TRBV7-2 and TRBJ1-3, with D possibly being TRBD1 (5 bases). CDR3 protein: CASSFGARSSGNTIYF. The CDR3 nucleotides are TGTGCCAGCAGTTTCGGGGCCAGGAGCTCTGGAAACACCATATATTTT.